This record concerns one T cell receptor beta chain sequence. Trimming shortened V by 3 bases and J by 2 bases, and 9 bases separated the two germline ends. Germline V gives CDR1 SGHRS, CDR2 YFSETQ. The CDR3 extends over 15 amino acids. MiXCR, applied by TCRdb to the 5' RACE reads, yields one record per CDR3 protein. The sample includes approximately 31,000 distinct CDR3 sequences, about 26% seen only once; the top ten take around 3.5%. Source material: naive CD4+ T cells sorted from a lymph node. Subset denoted: naive CD4+ T cells, CD4+CD45RA+CD25-. The clonotype originates from a female donor with breast cancer. This chain joins TRBV5-1 and TRBJ1-6; possibly TRBD1 for D (6 bases). In nucleotides, the CDR3 is TGCGCCAGCAGCTACGACAGGCCCTATAATTCACCCCTCCACTTT. It encodes CASSYDRPYNSPLHF.